This is a list of T cell receptor beta chains from one sample in a study of blood T cells in healthy people across ages. TCRdb re-called the 5' RACE reads through MiXCR, storing one row per CDR3 protein. Of over 750,000 distinct CDR3 sequences in the sample, roughly 25% were seen once. This sample also belongs to another study, concerning T cells of mothers and their children.

Sequencing was carried out using blood. Every receptor here comes from a boy between 5 and 17 years old in good health. CDR3s include the opening cysteine and the closing phenylalanine or tryptophan. D genes are given only for firm matches. Clone size appears in some rows only: once, few, many, or a class for an expanded clone.

V gene	clone size	D gene	CDR3 length	J gene	CDR3 DNA	CDR3 protein
TRBV4-1	NA	NA	16	TRBJ2-7	TGCGCCAGCAGCCAAGTACCTCGGACCGGGGTCTACGAGCAGTACTTC	CASSQVPRTGVYEQYF
TRBV2	few	NA	13	TRBJ2-4	TGTGCCAGCAGTGTAGGGACGGAAAACATTCAGTACTTC	CASSVGTENIQYF
TRBV29-1	NA	NA	12	TRBJ1-2	TGCAGCGTCCCTGGGGGCAGGGACGGCTACACCTTC	CSVPGGRDGYTF
TRBV12-3/TRBV12-4	NA	NA	14	TRBJ2-1	TGTGCCAGCAGTTTAGCGCTGGGAAGGGGAGAGCAGTTCTTC	CASSLALGRGEQFF
TRBV20-1	NA	NA	14	TRBJ1-4	TGCAGTGCTAGGACCCCGGCTTCTAATGAAAAACTGTTTTTT	CSARTPASNEKLFF
TRBV6-2/TRBV6-3	NA	NA	14	TRBJ2-7	TGTGCCAGCAGCGGGACTGCACCCCCCTACGAGCAGTACTTC	CASSGTAPPYEQYF
TRBV29-1	NA	TRBD1	13	TRBJ1-2	TGCAGCGCGTTCCTGACAGGGAGCTATGGCTACACCTTC	CSAFLTGSYGYTF
TRBV4-3	few	NA	17	TRBJ2-7	TGCGCCAGCAGCCAAGACCCCGCGGGGCAGAGCTCCTACGAGCAGTACTTC	CASSQDPAGQSSYEQYF
TRBV12-3/TRBV12-4	NA	TRBD2	15	TRBJ2-1	TGTGCCAGCGGGGGGGTGGGGGGATTGGGCAATGAGCAGTTCTTC	CASGGVGGLGNEQFF
TRBV5-5	NA	TRBD1	14	TRBJ2-7	TGTGCCAGCAGCCCCTCGGGACAGCCCTACGAGCAGTACTTC	CASSPSGQPYEQYF
TRBV29-1	NA	NA	13	TRBJ2-5	TGCAGCGTTGAAGATCCCGTAGAAGAGACCCAGTACTTC	CSVEDPVEETQYF
TRBV5-1	few	TRBD1	14	TRBJ1-2	TGCGCCAGCAGCTCAACCGGGACAGGGGGCAGCTACACCTTC	CASSSTGTGGSYTF
TRBV15	NA	TRBD1	14	TRBJ2-2	TGTGCCACTAAACAGGGGGCTAACGCCGGGGAGCTGTTTTTT	CATKQGANAGELFF
TRBV28	few	TRBD1	14	TRBJ2-7	TGTGCCAGCAGTTCGGGACAGGTGTTTGACGAGCAGTACTTC	CASSSGQVFDEQYF
TRBV10-3	NA	NA	13	TRBJ2-1	TGTGCCATCAGCGGCCCTCAAGGCTATGAGCAGTTCTTC	CAISGPQGYEQFF
TRBV7-9	NA	TRBD1	16	TRBJ2-1	TGTGCCAGCAGCATATACCGGGACAGGGGGTACAATGAGCAGTTCTTC	CASSIYRDRGYNEQFF
TRBV28	NA	TRBD1	15	TRBJ1-1	TGTGCCAGCAGTTTGGAGGACAGGAGATCGTCTGAAGCTTTCTTT	CASSLEDRRSSEAFF
TRBV7-9	NA	NA	16	TRBJ1-4	TGTGCCAGCAGCTCTCGCTTTGAGGCAACTAATGAAAAACTGTTTTTT	CASSSRFEATNEKLFF
TRBV3-1	few	NA	18	TRBJ2-2	TGTGCCAGCAGCCAAGGGGCAGGGTGGATGACGAACACCGGGGAGCTGTTTTTT	CASSQGAGWMTNTGELFF
TRBV10-3	NA	NA	13	TRBJ2-3	TGTGCCATCAGCGAGGGGAAGACAGATACGCAGTATTTT	CAISEGKTDTQYF
TRBV29-1	few	TRBD1	14	TRBJ2-7	TGCAGCGTTGAAAAGACAGGGGGTTCCTACGAGCAGTACTTC	CSVEKTGGSYEQYF
TRBV29-1	few	NA	13	TRBJ2-1	TGCAGCTTGTTTGGGGGCACCTACAATGAGCAGTTCTTC	CSLFGGTYNEQFF
TRBV5-1	few	NA	13	TRBJ2-5	TGCGCCAGCGGGGAACAGGCGATGGAGACCCAGTACTTC	CASGEQAMETQYF
TRBV13	NA	NA	14	TRBJ1-2	TGTGCCAGCAGCTTTGGGTCAGGGCATTATGGCTACACCTTC	CASSFGSGHYGYTF
TRBV20-1	NA	NA	11	TRBJ1-2	TGCAGTGCTAGAAGGGACTATGGCTATACCTTC	CSARRDYGYTF
TRBV11-2	few	NA	12	TRBJ2-7	TGTGCCAGCAGCTTAAATAACTACGAGCAGTACTTC	CASSLNNYEQYF
TRBV2	few	NA	14	TRBJ2-7	TGTGCCAGCAGTGAAAGGGGGGTCAGCTACGAGCAGTACTTC	CASSERGVSYEQYF
TRBV2	NA	TRBD1	14	TRBJ2-7	TGTGCCAGCAGTGAAGTCAGGGGGTCCTACGAGCAGTACTTC	CASSEVRGSYEQYF
TRBV2	NA	NA	11	TRBJ2-5	TGTGCCAGCAGCGGCACAAGTGCCCAGTACTTC	CASSGTSAQYF
TRBV3-1	many	NA	12	TRBJ2-5	TGTGCCAGCAGCGGGAGTGAGGAGACCCAGTACTTC	CASSGSEETQYF
TRBV28	NA	TRBD2	14	TRBJ2-5	TGTGCCACCAGGTCTAGCGGGAGAGGAGAGACCCAGTACTTC	CATRSSGRGETQYF
TRBV29-1	NA	TRBD2	16	TRBJ2-7	TGCAGCGTTCGCGGACTAGCGGGTCTAGACTCCTACGAGCAGTACTTC	CSVRGLAGLDSYEQYF
TRBV28	few	TRBD1	16	TRBJ2-2	TGTGCCAGCAGGAAAAGAGAAGGGGGCTTCGCCGGGGAGCTGTTTTTT	CASRKREGGFAGELFF
TRBV11-3	NA	NA	16	TRBJ2-6	TGTGCCAGCAGCTTAGGTGTCCTCTCTGGGGCCAACGTCCTGACTTTC	CASSLGVLSGANVLTF
TRBV29-1	few	NA	14	TRBJ2-1	TGCAGCGTTGAACGTGCGTTGGGCGTTAATGAGCAGTTCTTC	CSVERALGVNEQFF
TRBV7-9	NA	NA	15	TRBJ2-7	TGTGCCAGCAGCCCCCCGAACAGGGAAGACTACGAGCAGTACTTC	CASSPPNREDYEQYF
TRBV7-6	NA	TRBD1	16	TRBJ2-5	TGTGCCAGCAGCTTAAGGGGACAGGGGATCCAAGAGACCCAGTACTTC	CASSLRGQGIQETQYF
TRBV4-2	NA	TRBD2	17	TRBJ2-5	TGTGCCAGCAGCCGCGCGGGAGGCGGGGGGACCCAAGAGACCCAGTACTTC	CASSRAGGGGTQETQYF
TRBV7-3	NA	NA	13	TRBJ1-1	TGTGCCAGCAGCTCGACGGTGGAGGGGGAAGCTTTCTTT	CASSSTVEGEAFF
TRBV11-2	NA	TRBD2	13	TRBJ2-1	TGTGCCGGCAGCTTAGATCCCGGGACTAGTCAGTTCTTC	CAGSLDPGTSQFF
TRBV11-2	few	NA	16	TRBJ2-2	TGTGCCAGCAGCTTGGAATGGGGTGCCGGGACCGGGGAGCTGTTTTTT	CASSLEWGAGTGELFF